A single TCR beta chain is shown here with its context. Its specificity is not known. This entry belongs to a study of shared clonotypes between healthy human individuals. V was pared by 3 bases and J by 6 bases, with 15 bases between. Germline V lookup: CDR1 MNHEY, CDR2 SMNVEV (reference sequence). The CDR3 runs to 15 residues. Overall study findings and caveats: In four donors, around 4.5% of naive CD4 clonotypes appeared in common. The low donor count limited represented genetic and exposure-history diversity. Memory subsets had estimated richness that was generally smaller than that of naive subsets.

Source study methods: Filtering differed, since immunoSEQ gave only junction sequences and no quality scores. TCRdb's table, derived via immunoSEQ multiplex PCR, lists solely in-frame clones and lacks some. V, J and clone size are those of that table, while D and trimming were read from the DNA. The data contain about 96,000 clones, 68% of them singletons. Sequenced material: memory CD8+ T cells sorted from blood. Subset denoted: CD45RO+ cells pooled with CCR7-negative TemRA cells. This clonotype was obtained from a man under 40 in good health. V and J are TRBV27 and TRBJ1-5, with D perhaps TRBD1 (6 bases). The DNA for the CDR3 is TGTGCCAGCAGTTTTAAATCAGGGGTGGGTCAGCCCCAGCATTTT. This translates into CASSFKSGVGQPQHF.